This T cell receptor (beta chain) was observed in a study of technical replicates of blood from several donors. TCRdb keeps only in-frame clones here, not all; method: immunoSEQ multiplex PCR. The table records around 93,000 clones, roughly 95% of them present only once. Sample: T cells isolated from PBMCs. This TCR came from a human donor in good health.

The CDR3 nucleotides are TGCGCCAGCGCCAGCGGGATCTACAATGAGCAGTTCTTC. This translates into CASASGIYNEQFF. The chain uses TRBV10-1 and TRBJ2-1; 7 bases are a match to TRBD2. CDR1 is WNHNN, CDR2 SYGVQD, per germline (reference sequence). The V segment lost 8 bases and the J segment 3 bases; nucleotides outside the gene matches: 4. This CDR3 is built from 13 residues.